This T cell receptor beta chain was observed in a study of siplizumab effects on memory and regulatory T cells (dated by TCRdb to 2018 to 2020). With respect to the entire study: The study examined how the anti-CD2 antibody siplizumab affects alloreactive T-cell subsets in allogeneic mixed lymphocyte reactions built from human PBMCs. Study-level results and caveats: Unstimulated naive T cells appeared more diverse than memory T cells, and naive cells seemed to contribute substantially to the alloresponse. Roughly 75-97% of proliferating CD4+ or CD8+ clones could not be assigned a naive or memory phenotype. Among mappable alloreactive CD4+ clones, the Treg-derived fraction averaged 68.8% with siplizumab versus 25% to 30% in control reactions. Siplizumab significantly lowered the cumulative frequency of alloreactive sequences that could be traced to unstimulated CD4+ memory T cells. The suppressive function of proliferating Tregs from siplizumab cultures was not functionally confirmed. Because sequences at frequencies below about 10^-5 were poorly captured, only a minor fraction of alloreactive clones could be mapped back to unstimulated subsets.

From cysteine to phenylalanine, the CDR3 is 14 amino acids long. The DNA shown is the 42-base CDR3, in frame from base 1. The V end loses 4 bases and the J end loses 2 bases, and a stretch of 9 bases separates them. CDR1 is given as LNHDA and CDR2 as SQIVND, both from the germline V gene (reference sequence). Additional sequencing covered unstimulated subsets from three donor pairs, namely CD8+ effector memory, CD4+ naive, CD8+ TEMRA, CD4+ memory and CD8+ naive. TCRbeta CDR3 sequencing was performed on sorted unstimulated T cells and on proliferating T cells recovered from mixed lymphocyte reactions. Fresh whole blood from ten HLA-typed healthy donors was used as the source from which PBMCs were isolated. Regarding this clone: Its antigen remains undetermined. There are no base qualities to consult, and no much larger clone falls within one base.

Library method: the immunoSEQ multiplex PCR assay. The deep sequencing platform assayed approximately 10^5 TCR templates per sample. Genomic DNA extracted from sorted T cells was used for TCRbeta CDR3 sequencing. In the source study's methods: The R programming language was used for clonal analysis of the TCRbeta CDR3 data. Alloreactive CD4+ and CD8+ clones were defined by comparing unstimulated samples with post-reaction CFSE-low samples. By matching sequences to the repertoires of sorted unstimulated Treg and non-Treg cells, each alloreactive CD4+ clone was assigned a regulatory or non-regulatory origin. As stored in TCRdb, this immuneACCESS dataset retains in-frame rearrangements with V and J assigned. A fraction of the clones does not appear; measured against another copy, unresolved V genes explain less than half of the discrepancy, and the remainder lacks a known reason. Clone size and V and J calls were adopted from that table, with D and trimming inferred from the DNA. Across this sample there are roughly 40,000 clones, with roughly 90% seen only once. The ten largest make up under 0.3% of the sample.

The sequenced sample consisted of naive CD4+ T cells sorted from blood. The cell subset or site tag for this specimen amounts to: unstimulated naive T cells. The chain uses TRBV19 and TRBJ1-3, with the D segment identity uncertain. The receptor comes from a human donor in good health. The CDR3 is CASSTVEAGNTIYF. The bases are TGTGCCAGTAGTACTGTAGAGGCTGGAAACACCATATATTTT.